This entry is about one T cell receptor (beta chain). Patients included in sequencing had previously demonstrated CD8+CD57+ cell expansion by flow cytometry. The entry originates in a study of CD8+CD57+ T cells in acquired aplastic anemia. For CDR3 and TCR beta VDJ profiling, genomic DNA was the template used. MiXCR was run by TCRdb on the reads, yielding one entry per CDR3 protein. The data hold approximately 260,000 distinct CDR3 sequences, with less than 85% observed a single time. CDR1 is SGHTA and CDR2 is FQGNSA in the germline V gene. The CDR3 covers 16 residues. V dropped 3 bases and J dropped 13; count of bases not matched to a gene: 14.

The clonotype was recovered from a human donor with aplastic anemia. The chain links TRBV7-2 to TRBJ1-6, with 8 bases that match TRBD1. The sequenced sample was sorted CD4+, CD8+, or CD8+CD57+ T cells (not recorded which) from PBMCs. CDR3 sequence (DNA): TGTGCCAGCAGCTTGCCAGGGGGCGCCGACTATGGCCCCCTCCACTTT. It is translated as CASSLPGGADYGPLHF. Full variable domain (missing parts from reference TRBV7-2 and TRBJ1-6): GAGVSQSPSNKVTEKGKDVELRCDPISGHTALYWYRQSLGQGLEFLIYFQGNSAPDKSGLPSDRFSAERTGGSVSTLTIQRTQQEDSAVYLCASSLPGGADYGPLHFGNGTRLTVT.